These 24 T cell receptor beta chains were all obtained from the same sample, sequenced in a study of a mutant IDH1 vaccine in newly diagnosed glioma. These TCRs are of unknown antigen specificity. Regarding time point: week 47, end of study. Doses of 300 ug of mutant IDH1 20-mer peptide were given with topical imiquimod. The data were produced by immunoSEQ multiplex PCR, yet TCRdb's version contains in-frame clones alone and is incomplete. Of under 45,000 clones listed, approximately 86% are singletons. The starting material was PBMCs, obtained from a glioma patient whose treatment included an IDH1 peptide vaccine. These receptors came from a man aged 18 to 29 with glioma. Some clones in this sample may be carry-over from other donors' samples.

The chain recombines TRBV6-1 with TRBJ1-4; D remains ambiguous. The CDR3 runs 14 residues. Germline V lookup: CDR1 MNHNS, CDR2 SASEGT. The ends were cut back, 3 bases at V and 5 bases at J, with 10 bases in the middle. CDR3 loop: CASSEGGSNEKLFF. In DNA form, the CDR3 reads TGTGCCAGCAGTGAGGGAGGGAGCAATGAAAAACTGTTTTTT.

The CDR3 region has the DNA TGTGCCAGCTCAGCATGGACAAAGGAAGTAAGCTATGGCTACACCTTC. It is translated as CASSAWTKEVSYGYTF. This chain connects TRBV18 to TRBJ1-2; the D gene is possibly TRBD1 (5 bases). The ends were cut back, 5 bases at V and 4 bases at J, with 20 bases in the middle. This CDR3 contains 16 residues. CDR1 and CDR2 from the germline V gene are KGHSH and LQKENI. Using reference TRBV18 and TRBJ1-2 for the parts outside the CDR3, the full variable domain is NAGVMQNPRHLVRRRGQEARLRCSPMKGHSHVYWYRQLPEEGLKFMVYLQKENIIDESGMPKERFSAEFPKEGPSILRIQQVVRGDSAAYFCASSAWTKEVSYGYTFGSGTRLTVV.

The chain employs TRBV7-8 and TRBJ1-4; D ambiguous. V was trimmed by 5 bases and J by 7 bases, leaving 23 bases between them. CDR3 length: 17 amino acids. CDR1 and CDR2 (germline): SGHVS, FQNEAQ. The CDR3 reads CASSVWAITSGREKLFF. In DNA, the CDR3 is TGTGCCAGCAGCGTTTGGGCCATTACGTCTGGACGTGAAAAACTGTTTTTT.

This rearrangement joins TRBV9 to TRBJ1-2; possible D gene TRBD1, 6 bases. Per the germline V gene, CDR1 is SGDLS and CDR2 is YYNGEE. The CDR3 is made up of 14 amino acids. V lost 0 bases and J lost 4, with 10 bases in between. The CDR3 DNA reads TGTGCCAGCAGCGTAGGTCAGGGGAGCTATGGCTACACCTTC. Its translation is CASSVGQGSYGYTF. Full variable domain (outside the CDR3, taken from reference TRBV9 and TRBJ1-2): DSGVTQTPKHLITATGQRVTLRCSPRSGDLSVYWYQQSLDQGLQFLIQYYNGEERAKGNILERFSAQQFPDLHSELNLSSLELGDSALYFCASSVGQGSYGYTFGSGTRLTVV.

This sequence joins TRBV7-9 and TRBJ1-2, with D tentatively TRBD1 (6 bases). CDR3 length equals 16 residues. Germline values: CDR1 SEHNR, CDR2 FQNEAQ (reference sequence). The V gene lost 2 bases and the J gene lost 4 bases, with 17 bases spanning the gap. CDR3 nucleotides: TGTGCCAGCAGCTTAAGAGGAGGGGCAGGGGTCTATGGCTACACCTTC. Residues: CASSLRGGAGVYGYTF.

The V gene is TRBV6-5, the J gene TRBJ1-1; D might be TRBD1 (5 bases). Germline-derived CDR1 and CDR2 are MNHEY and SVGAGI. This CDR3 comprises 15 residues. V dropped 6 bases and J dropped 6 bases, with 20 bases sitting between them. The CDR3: CASRIGHSGASEAFF. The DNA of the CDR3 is TGTGCCAGCAGAATTGGACACAGCGGGGCATCTGAAGCTTTCTTT.

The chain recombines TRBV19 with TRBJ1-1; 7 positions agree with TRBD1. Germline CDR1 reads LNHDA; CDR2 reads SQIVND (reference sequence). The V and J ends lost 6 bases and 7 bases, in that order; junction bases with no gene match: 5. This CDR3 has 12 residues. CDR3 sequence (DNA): TGTGCCAGTAGGTATAACAGGGGTGAAGCTTTCTTT. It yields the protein CASRYNRGEAFF.

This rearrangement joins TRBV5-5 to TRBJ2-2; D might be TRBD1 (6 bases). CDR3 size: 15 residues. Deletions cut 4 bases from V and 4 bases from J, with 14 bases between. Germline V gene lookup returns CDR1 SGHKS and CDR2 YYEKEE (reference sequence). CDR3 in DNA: TGTGCCAGCAGCCTCCGGACAGATTTCACCGGGGAGCTGTTTTTT. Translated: CASSLRTDFTGELFF.

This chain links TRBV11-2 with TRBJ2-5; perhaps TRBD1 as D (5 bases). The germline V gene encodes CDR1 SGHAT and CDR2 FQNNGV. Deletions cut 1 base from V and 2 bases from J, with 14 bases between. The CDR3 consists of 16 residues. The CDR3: CASSLAARVGQETQYF. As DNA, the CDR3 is TGTGCCAGCAGCTTAGCCGCCAGGGTTGGGCAAGAGACCCAGTACTTC.

The CDR3 coding sequence is TGTGCCAGCAGTTTATTGAACCAGAATGAAAAACTGTTTTTT. It encodes CASSLLNQNEKLFF. This chain uses TRBV28 with TRBJ1-4; D remains unclear. The V gene's germline CDR1 is MDHEN and CDR2 SYDVKM. There are 14 residues in the CDR3. V lost 1 base and J lost 5, with 8 bases in between.

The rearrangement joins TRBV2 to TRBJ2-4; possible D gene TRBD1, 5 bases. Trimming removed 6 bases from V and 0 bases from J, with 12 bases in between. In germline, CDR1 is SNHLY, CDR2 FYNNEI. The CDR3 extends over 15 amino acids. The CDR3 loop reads CASRGQDVAKNIQYF. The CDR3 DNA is TGTGCCAGCAGAGGACAAGACGTAGCCAAAAACATTCAGTACTTC. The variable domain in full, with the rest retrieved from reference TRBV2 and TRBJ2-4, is EPEVTQTPSHQVTQMGQEVILRCVPISNHLYFYWYRQILGQKVEFLVSFYNNEISEKSEIFDDQFSVERPDGSNFTLKIRSTKLEDSAMYFCASRGQDVAKNIQYFGAGTRLSVL.

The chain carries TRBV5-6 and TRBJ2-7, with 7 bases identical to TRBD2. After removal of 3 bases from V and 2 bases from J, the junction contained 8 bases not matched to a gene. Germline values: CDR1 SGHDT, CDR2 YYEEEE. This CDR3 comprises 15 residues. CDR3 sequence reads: CASSSGTTSPYEQYF. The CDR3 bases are TGTGCCAGCAGCTCGGGGACTACCTCCCCCTACGAGCAGTACTTC.

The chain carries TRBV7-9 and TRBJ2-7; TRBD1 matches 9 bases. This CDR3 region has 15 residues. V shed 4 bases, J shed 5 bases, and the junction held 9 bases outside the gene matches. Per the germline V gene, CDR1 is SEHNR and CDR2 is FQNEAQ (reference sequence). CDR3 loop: CASSSLDRGDHEQYF. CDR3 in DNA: TGTGCCAGCAGCTCTCTCGACAGGGGGGACCACGAGCAGTACTTC.

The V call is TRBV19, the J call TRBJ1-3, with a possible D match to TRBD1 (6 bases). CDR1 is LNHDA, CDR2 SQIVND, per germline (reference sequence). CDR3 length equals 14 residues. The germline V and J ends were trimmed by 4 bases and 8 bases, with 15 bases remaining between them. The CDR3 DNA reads TGTGCCAGTAGTACCAATCCACAGGGATACACCATATATTTT. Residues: CASSTNPQGYTIYF.

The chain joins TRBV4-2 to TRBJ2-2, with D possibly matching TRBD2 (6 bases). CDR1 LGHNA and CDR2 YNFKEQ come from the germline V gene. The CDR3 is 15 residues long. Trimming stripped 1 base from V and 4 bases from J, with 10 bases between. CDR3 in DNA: TGTGCCAGCAGCCAAGGGGGGGTGGGCACCGGGGAGCTGTTTTTT. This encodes CASSQGGVGTGELFF.

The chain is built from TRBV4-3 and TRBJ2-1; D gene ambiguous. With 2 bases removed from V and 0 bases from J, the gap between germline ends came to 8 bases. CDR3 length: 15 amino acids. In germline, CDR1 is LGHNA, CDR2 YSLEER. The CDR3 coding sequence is TGCGCCAGCAGCCAACAGGTGCCCTCCTACAATGAGCAGTTCTTC. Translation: CASSQQVPSYNEQFF.

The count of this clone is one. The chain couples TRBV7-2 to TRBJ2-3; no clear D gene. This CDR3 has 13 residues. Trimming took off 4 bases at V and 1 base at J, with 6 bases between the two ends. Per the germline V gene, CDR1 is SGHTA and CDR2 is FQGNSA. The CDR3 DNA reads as TGTGCCAGCAGCTACCTAGGCACAGATACGCAGTATTTT. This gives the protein CASSYLGTDTQYF.

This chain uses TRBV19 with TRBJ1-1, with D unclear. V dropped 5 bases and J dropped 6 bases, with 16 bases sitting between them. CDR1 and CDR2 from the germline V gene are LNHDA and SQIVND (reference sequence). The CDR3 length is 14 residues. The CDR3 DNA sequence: TGTGCCAGTAGTTCGCTAGATGCCGACCCTGAAGCTTTCTTT. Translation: CASSSLDADPEAFF.

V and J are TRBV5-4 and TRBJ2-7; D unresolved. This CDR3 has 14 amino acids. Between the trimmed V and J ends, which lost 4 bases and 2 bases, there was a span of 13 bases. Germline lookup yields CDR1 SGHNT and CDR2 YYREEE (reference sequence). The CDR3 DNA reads TGTGCCAGCAGCGACCAGACTGTGACCTACGAGCAGTACTTC. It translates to CASSDQTVTYEQYF.

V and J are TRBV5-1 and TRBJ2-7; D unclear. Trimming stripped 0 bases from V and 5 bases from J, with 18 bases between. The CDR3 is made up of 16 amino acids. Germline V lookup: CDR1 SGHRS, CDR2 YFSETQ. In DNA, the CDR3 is TGCGCCAGCAGCTTGGGGGCCCGGGTACCGCGCGACGAGCAGTACTTC. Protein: CASSLGARVPRDEQYF.

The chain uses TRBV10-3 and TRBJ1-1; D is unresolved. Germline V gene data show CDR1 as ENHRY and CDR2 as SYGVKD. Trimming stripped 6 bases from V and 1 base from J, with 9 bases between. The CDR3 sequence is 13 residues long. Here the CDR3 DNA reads TGTGCCATCAGGTTAGCGGAGAACACTGAAGCTTTCTTT. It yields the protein CAIRLAENTEAFF.

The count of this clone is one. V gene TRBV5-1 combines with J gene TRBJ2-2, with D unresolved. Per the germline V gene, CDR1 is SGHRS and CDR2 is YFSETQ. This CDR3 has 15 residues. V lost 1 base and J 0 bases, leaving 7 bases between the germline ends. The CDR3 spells CASSLTSTNTGELFF. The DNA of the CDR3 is TGCGCCAGCAGCTTGACAAGTACGAACACCGGGGAGCTGTTTTTT.

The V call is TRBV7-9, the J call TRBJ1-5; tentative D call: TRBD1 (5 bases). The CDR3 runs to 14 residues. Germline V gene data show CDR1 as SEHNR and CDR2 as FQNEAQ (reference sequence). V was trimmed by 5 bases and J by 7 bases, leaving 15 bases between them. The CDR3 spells CASSPGGDRQPQHF. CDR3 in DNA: TGTGCCAGCAGCCCGGGGGGAGATCGGCAGCCCCAGCATTTT.

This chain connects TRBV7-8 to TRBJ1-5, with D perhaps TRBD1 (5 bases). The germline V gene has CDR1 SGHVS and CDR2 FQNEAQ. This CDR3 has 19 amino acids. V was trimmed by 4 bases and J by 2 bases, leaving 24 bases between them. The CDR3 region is CASSSPSPRGRGGNQPQHF. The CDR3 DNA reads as TGTGCCAGCAGCTCCCCGTCCCCCCGGGGGAGAGGGGGCAATCAGCCCCAGCATTTT.